A single sample gave rise to the 11 T cell receptor beta chains below, sequenced in a study of T-cell reconstitution after alpha-beta-depleted transplantation in children. The TCRbeta library incorporated unique molecular identifiers. TCRdb re-called the PCR reads through MiXCR, storing one row per CDR3 protein. Of about 640,000 distinct CDR3 sequences listed, roughly 15% were seen once; the top ten hold 1.1%. This material consisted of PBMCs from the stem cell graft donor, taken from the stem cell graft. Every receptor here comes from a human donor who donated a stem cell graft to a child with acute myeloid leukemia.

The rearrangement joins TRBV28 to TRBJ1-2; no reliable D call. CDR1 is MDHEN and CDR2 is SYDVKM in the germline V gene. This CDR3 is 13 amino acids long. Trimming pared 2 bases from V and 4 bases from J, leaving 8 bases between. CDR3 sequence reads: CASSLLPSYGYTF. The CDR3 DNA follows: TGTGCCAGCAGTTTACTCCCGAGCTATGGCTACACCTTC.

This clonotype showed up just a few times. The chain has TRBV20-1 and TRBJ2-3; 9 bases line up with TRBD2. Per the germline V gene, CDR1 is DFQATT and CDR2 is SNEGSKA (reference sequence). V shed 0 bases and J 5 bases; nucleotides not matched to a gene: 9. The CDR3 loop spans 16 amino acids. The CDR3: CSARDPGGGGIDTQYF. The DNA of the CDR3 is TGCAGTGCTAGAGATCCCGGCGGGGGGGGGATAGATACGCAGTATTTT.

A few counts support this clonotype. The chain employs TRBV4-3 and TRBJ2-7, with TRBD1 matching over 9 bases. The CDR3 is 14 residues long. Germline V lookup: CDR1 LGHNA, CDR2 YSLEER. V shed 3 bases and J 3 bases; nucleotides not matched to a gene: 3. This chain's CDR3 is CASSQDRGYYEQYF. In nucleotides, the CDR3 is TGCGCCAGCAGCCAGGACAGGGGATACTACGAGCAGTACTTC.

V is TRBV12-3 or TRBV12-4 and J is TRBJ2-3, with 10 bases identical to TRBD2. CDR3 size: 15 residues. V lost 5 bases and J lost 5; bases outside the gene matches: 7. The DNA for the CDR3 is TGTGCCAGCAGTCTGTCTAGCGGGGGCGGAGATACGCAGTATTTT. Residues: CASSLSSGGGDTQYF.

The chain employs TRBV5-5 and TRBJ1-5; TRBD1 agrees at 7 bases. Germline CDR1 and CDR2: SGHKS and YYEKEE (reference sequence). V dropped 4 bases and J dropped 0; count of bases not matched to a gene: 7. This CDR3 spans 16 amino acids. CDR3 nucleotide sequence: TGTGCCAGCAGCGTGGGGACAGATTATAGCAATCAGCCCCAGCATTTT. Amino acids: CASSVGTDYSNQPQHF.

This clonotype occurred many times. The gene calls are TRBV20-1 and TRBJ2-7; a possible D gene is TRBD1 (6 bases). V lost 4 bases and J lost 3, with 13 bases in between. Germline V lookup: CDR1 DFQATT, CDR2 SNEGSKA (reference sequence). This CDR3 is 13 amino acids long. For the CDR3, the DNA is TGCAGTGCTAAAGGCCACAGGGACTACGAGCAGTACTTC. Translation gives CSAKGHRDYEQYF.

This clonotype was counted at least ten times. This chain joins TRBV5-5 and TRBJ1-2, with no clear D. The V and J ends lost 4 bases and 2 bases respectively, with 9 bases between them. The CDR3 totals 13 residues. Germline values: CDR1 SGHKS, CDR2 YYEKEE (reference sequence). The CDR3 coding sequence is TGTGCCAGCAGCCCGGACCCCAACTATGGCTACACCTTC. It encodes CASSPDPNYGYTF.

This clonotype was detected ten times or more. This chain joins TRBV6-5 and TRBJ2-1, with TRBD1 matching 7 bases. Germline V gives CDR1 MNHEY, CDR2 SVGAGI. The J segment lost 8 bases and the V segment lost 4 bases, leaving 8 bases of the junction unmatched. This CDR3 spans 14 amino acids. CDR3 sequence (DNA): TGTGCCAGCAGTTGGGGACAGCCGCTAGATGAGCAGTTCTTC. Protein: CASSWGQPLDEQFF.

This clonotype has ten or more counts. The rearrangement links TRBV7-2 to TRBJ2-1, with TRBD2 matching 8 bases. V shed 4 bases and J 7 bases; nucleotides not matched to a gene: 12. This CDR3 has 16 residues. CDR1 is SGHTA, CDR2 FQGNSA, per germline. CDR3 DNA: TGTGCCAGCAGCTCTCCAGCGGGGGCTCCCGGAAATGAGCAGTTCTTC. Protein product: CASSSPAGAPGNEQFF.

V is TRBV5-1 and J is TRBJ1-2; 7 bases are shared with TRBD1. CDR3 length: 16 residues. Trimming at V came to 5 bases and at J to 2 bases, leaving 12 bases not matched to a gene. Germline V gene sequence: CDR1 SGHRS, CDR2 YFSETQ. CDR3 sequence reads: CASRQATGKVNYGYTF. The CDR3 bases are TGCGCCAGCAGGCAAGCGACAGGGAAGGTCAACTATGGCTACACCTTC.

The V gene is TRBV11-2, the J gene TRBJ2-7; 11 bases map to TRBD2. The CDR3 sequence is 15 residues long. V shed 2 bases and J 3 bases; nucleotides not matched to a gene: 3. The germline V gene encodes CDR1 SGHAT and CDR2 FQNNGV. Here the CDR3 DNA reads TGTGCCAGCAGCTTAAGACTAGCGGGGAGCTACGAGCAGTACGTC. It translates to CASSLRLAGSYEQYV.